This passage covers 3 T cell receptor beta chains from one sample sequenced in a study of siplizumab effects on memory and regulatory T cells. The method was immunoSEQ multiplex PCR; TCRdb's version includes in-frame clones alone and lacks a portion of them. The sample lists 6,000 to 6,500 clones, just over 60% occurring once. The material sequenced was effector memory CD8+ T cells sorted from blood. Subset given: unstimulated CD8+ effector memory T cells. The receptors were sampled from a human donor in good health.

V gene TRBV7-9 combines with J gene TRBJ1-2; 7 bases are shared with TRBD1. The V gene's germline CDR1 is SEHNR and CDR2 FQNEAQ (reference sequence). This CDR3 has 16 amino acids. After removal of 7 bases from V and 8 bases from J, the junction contained 19 bases not matched to a gene. CDR3 protein: CASTPQDRGRLKGYTF. CDR3 coding DNA: TGTGCCAGCACCCCCCAAGATAGGGGGCGTCTTAAAGGCTACACCTTC.

This clone is labeled as medium-sized. V gene TRBV6-1 combines with J gene TRBJ2-2; the D is unclear. This CDR3 has 16 residues. CDR1 and CDR2 from the germline V gene are MNHNS and SASEGT. V was shortened by 2 bases and J by 5 bases, with 15 bases between the two germline ends. The CDR3 DNA reads TGTGCCAGCAGTGAAATGAAGGGTGTAGGAACCGGGGAGCTGTTTTTT. Protein: CASSEMKGVGTGELFF.

This chain links TRBV7-9 with TRBJ2-4; no firm D call. With 2 bases removed from V and 1 base from J, the gap between germline ends came to 6 bases. Per the germline V gene, CDR1 is SEHNR and CDR2 is FQNEAQ (reference sequence). The CDR3 spans 14 residues. The CDR3 loop reads CASSLIQAKNIQYF. CDR3 nucleotides: TGTGCCAGCAGCTTAATACAGGCCAAAAACATTCAGTACTTC.